Listed below are T cell receptor beta chains from one sample, sequenced in a study of Ad26.COV2.S vaccination and SARS-CoV-2 variants. Clones were read by immunoSEQ multiplex PCR, and TCRdb kept only the in-frame ones, dropping some. The sample has about 350,000 clones; about 85% are singletons. This material consisted of peripheral blood, taken in a trial of Ad26.COV2.S vaccine versus placebo. These receptor sequences come from a person between 18 and 59 years old who received the Ad26.COV2.S COVID-19 vaccine or a placebo. The CDR3 runs from the conserved cysteine through the conserved F or W. The D gene is left open where the match is weak. Expanded clones are given a class, and other clones once, few, many or no size at all.

.	TRBV27	.	TRBJ1-5	CASGAGPQHF	TGTGCCAGCGGAGCCGGGCCCCAGCATTTT
.	TRBV6-6	few	TRBJ1-5	CASSYSDRSGQPQHF	TGTGCCAGCAGTTACTCAGACAGGTCAGGTCAGCCCCAGCATTTT
.	TRBV5-4	.	TRBJ2-7	CASRLVGESYEQYF	TGTGCCAGCAGGCTCGTGGGGGAGTCCTACGAGCAGTACTTC
TRBD1	TRBV28	.	TRBJ2-2	CASRQGASTGELFF	TGTGCCAGCAGACAGGGGGCGAGCACCGGGGAGCTGTTTTTT
.	TRBV11-3	.	TRBJ2-3	CASSWRGTDTQYF	TGTGCCAGCAGCTGGAGGGGCACAGATACGCAGTATTTT
TRBD1	TRBV18	.	TRBJ2-7	CASSDTGDQYF	TGTGCCAGCTCAGACACAGGGGACCAGTACTTC
TRBD1	TRBV3-1/TRBV3-2	.	TRBJ1-1	CASSQGQPRSASTEAFF	TGTGCCAGCAGCCAGGGACAGCCAAGAAGTGCGAGCACTGAAGCTTTCTTT
.	TRBV11-2	once	TRBJ1-5	CASSLGREGFRNQPQHF	TGTGCCAGCAGCTTAGGCAGGGAGGGTTTTAGGAATCAGCCCCAGCATTTT
.	TRBV7-9	.	TRBJ1-4	CASSTRGAENEKLFF	TGTGCCAGCAGTACGCGAGGGGCCGAGAATGAAAAACTGTTTTTT
.	TRBV30	.	TRBJ2-4	CAWSQTPQKYIQYF	TGTGCCTGGAGCCAAACCCCCCAAAAATACATTCAGTACTTC
.	TRBV4-3	once	TRBJ2-7	CASSQETVSSYEQYF	TGCGCCAGCAGCCAAGAGACAGTGAGCTCCTACGAGCAGTACTTC
TRBD1	TRBV5-4	.	TRBJ1-1	CASSPGQGNTEAFF	TGTGCCAGCAGTCCGGGACAGGGGAACACTGAAGCTTTCTTT
TRBD1	TRBV11-2	.	TRBJ2-7	CASSIRGPGYEQYF	TGTGCCAGCAGCATCAGGGGGCCGGGATACGAGCAGTACTTC
.	TRBV6-1	.	TRBJ1-3	CASSEDSSGNTIYF	TGTGCCAGCAGTGAAGACAGCTCTGGAAACACCATATATTTT
TRBD1	TRBV18	.	TRBJ1-6	CASSLTGMRESPLHF	TGTGCCAGCTCATTGACAGGGATGCGAGAATCACCCCTCCACTTT
.	TRBV29-1	.	TRBJ2-7	CSVKGGYSYEQYF	TGCAGCGTTAAGGGGGGCTACTCCTACGAGCAGTACTTC
TRBD2	TRBV11-3	.	TRBJ2-2	CASSSSGLAGITGELFF	TGTGCCAGCAGCTCGTCCGGACTAGCGGGGATCACCGGGGAGCTGTTTTTT
.	TRBV30	.	TRBJ2-2	CAWAPGLNTGELFF	TGTGCCTGGGCCCCGGGGCTAAACACCGGGGAGCTGTTTTTT
.	TRBV18	few	TRBJ1-1	CASSLVPLTEAFF	TGTGCCAGCTCACTAGTCCCCCTAACTGAAGCTTTCTTT
.	TRBV7-2	.	TRBJ2-3	CASSFGTSDTQYF	TGTGCCAGCAGCTTTGGGACTTCGGATACGCAGTATTTT
TRBD1	TRBV6-5	.	TRBJ2-3	CASSRQGRADTQYF	TGTGCCAGCAGTCGACAGGGAAGGGCAGATACGCAGTATTTT
TRBD2	TRBV11-2	.	TRBJ2-1	CASSLRLAGATYNEQFF	TGTGCCAGCAGCTTAAGGCTAGCGGGAGCAACCTACAATGAGCAGTTCTTC
.	TRBV5-1	once	TRBJ2-2	CASSPGPSGNTGELFF	TGCGCCAGCAGCCCGGGGCCCAGTGGGAACACCGGGGAGCTGTTTTTT
TRBD1	TRBV7-2	once	TRBJ1-1	CASSVRQGSNTEAFF	TGTGCCAGCAGCGTTCGACAGGGGTCGAACACTGAAGCTTTCTTT
TRBD1	TRBV7-3	.	TRBJ2-4	CASSLGGQLDIQYF	TGTGCCAGCAGCTTAGGGGGACAGCTGGACATTCAGTACTTC
.	TRBV3-1/TRBV3-2	.	TRBJ1-2	CASSQDWAGGLQNYGYTF	TGTGCCAGCAGCCAAGATTGGGCTGGGGGACTGCAAAACTATGGCTACACCTTC
.	TRBV29-1	.	TRBJ2-2	CSVFTMGELFF	TGCAGCGTTTTCACCATGGGGGAGCTGTTTTTT
TRBD1	TRBV30	.	TRBJ2-7	CAWSFTGASYEQYF	TGTGCCTGGAGTTTCACAGGGGCCTCCTACGAGCAGTACTTC
.	TRBV6-5	.	TRBJ2-5	CASSYGFQETQYF	TGTGCCAGCAGTTACGGGTTCCAAGAGACCCAGTACTTC
TRBD1	TRBV19	.	TRBJ2-2	CASQGQGVVKSGELFF	TGTGCCAGCCAAGGACAGGGCGTAGTAAAATCCGGGGAGCTGTTTTTT
TRBD1	TRBV7-9	.	TRBJ1-4	CASSSTGGSDEKLFF	TGTGCCAGCAGCTCCACAGGGGGCTCGGATGAAAAACTGTTTTTT
.	TRBV2	.	TRBJ1-2	CAILRSDSVFGYTF	TGTGCCATCCTCCGTTCAGACAGTGTCTTTGGCTACACCTTC
.	TRBV4-2	.	TRBJ1-6	CASSQPGSYNSPLHF	TGTGCCAGCAGCCAACCGGGATCGTATAATTCACCCCTCCACTTT
.	TRBV7-3	.	TRBJ2-2	CASSKTGSSTGELFF	TGTGCCAGCAGTAAAACAGGGTCCAGCACCGGGGAGCTGTTTTTT
.	TRBV6-2/TRBV6-3	.	TRBJ1-1	CASSPAYESRLNTEAFF	TGTGCCAGCAGTCCCGCCTATGAGTCGAGATTGAACACTGAAGCTTTCTTT
TRBD1	TRBV4-1	.	TRBJ2-7	CASSPSQGVLYGEQYF	TGCGCCAGCAGCCCCTCACAGGGGGTTCTCTACGGCGAGCAGTACTTC
TRBD2	TRBV4-3	.	TRBJ2-3	CASSQVGTSGNFMDTDTQYF	TGCGCGAGCAGCCAAGTAGGGACTAGCGGGAACTTCATGGACACAGATACGCAGTATTTT
TRBD1	TRBV7-2	.	TRBJ1-4	CASTRDSNNEKLFF	TGTGCCAGCACCAGGGACAGTAATAATGAAAAACTGTTTTTT
.	TRBV29-1	.	TRBJ2-3	CSVFYWGRSTDTQYF	TGCAGCGTGTTTTATTGGGGCCGCAGCACAGATACGCAGTATTTT
.	TRBV6-2/TRBV6-3	.	TRBJ1-5	CASSSAHDREQPQHF	TGTGCCAGCAGTTCCGCCCATGACAGAGAACAGCCCCAGCATTTT
.	TRBV5-8	.	TRBJ1-5	CASSPSGTQNQPQHF	TGTGCCAGCAGCCCGTCCGGGACACAAAATCAGCCCCAGCATTTT
TRBD1	TRBV7-3	.	TRBJ1-5	CASSLAGGQPQHF	TGTGCCAGCAGCTTAGCAGGGGGACAGCCCCAGCATTTT
.	TRBV5-1	.	TRBJ2-1	CASIQGGSYNEQFF	TGCGCCAGCATTCAGGGGGGATCCTACAATGAGCAGTTCTTC
.	TRBV9	.	TRBJ1-3	CASSPRTSGNTIYF	TGTGCCAGCAGCCCAAGGACATCTGGAAACACCATATATTTT
TRBD1	TRBV15	few	TRBJ1-1	CATSRPSGTEKNTEAFF	TGTGCCACCAGCCGGCCTAGCGGGACAGAAAAGAACACTGAAGCTTTCTTT
.	TRBV19	.	TRBJ1-5	CASSIRGVGDYSNQPQHF	TGTGCCAGTAGTATCCGCGGCGTGGGGGATTATAGCAATCAGCCCCAGCATTTT
.	TRBV7-2	.	TRBJ2-7	CASSSLTGAISYEQYF	TGTGCCAGCAGCAGCTTGACGGGGGCTATCTCCTACGAGCAGTACTTC